This T cell receptor (beta chain) came from a study of blood T cell repertoires in COVID-19. Study information: Specimens from acute and convalescent COVID-19 originated in the United States, Italy and Spain. PBMCs, B-cell-depleted T cells, or T cells provided the cDNA or gDNA that made up the material.

Study processing details: It was from reference gene primer amplification that nucleated cell counts were estimated. The assay was immunoSEQ multiplex PCR, and TCRdb's table has in-frame clones only and misses some. Clone size and the V and J calls come from that table; the DNA yielded D and trimming. This sample has 40,000 to 50,000 clones, with 79% found just once. The CDR3 has 15 residues. Germline CDR1 SQVTM, CDR2 ANQGSEA. The V end lost 1 base, the J end lost 2 bases, and 12 bases lay between the germline ends. This clone was observed once. This sequence joins TRBV29-1 and TRBJ2-1, with no clear D. Input material: peripheral blood. The clonotype comes from a man in his 70s with acute or convalescent COVID-19. CDR3 sequence reads: CSVEGSQSTYNEQFF. CDR3 sequence (DNA): TGCAGCGTTGAAGGGTCCCAAAGCACCTACAATGAGCAGTTCTTC.